Shown below are 25 T cell receptor beta chains from a single sample sequenced in a study of T cell responses to AZD1222 COVID-19 vaccine. Clones were read by immunoSEQ multiplex PCR, and TCRdb kept only the in-frame ones, dropping some. The table includes some 140,000 clones, 70% to 90% detected once. Sequences were derived from peripheral blood, sampled on day 0 of MenACWY control vaccination. Receptors were obtained from an adult in good health.

The V call is TRBV14, the J call TRBJ2-5; D perhaps matches TRBD1 (6 bases). Germline V gene sequence: CDR1 SGHDN, CDR2 FVKESK. This CDR3 has 18 amino acids. Trimming shortened V by 2 bases and J by 2 bases, and 21 bases separated the two germline ends. CDR3 sequence (DNA): TGTGCCAGCAGCCAATGGGGGCAGGGGCCCATGGTACAAGAGACCCAGTACTTC. Its translation: CASSQWGQGPMVQETQYF.

The chain links TRBV7-8 to TRBJ1-6; TRBD1 matches 9 bases. This CDR3 spans 16 amino acids. Unmatched junction bases numbered 3, after V lost 5 bases and J lost 1 base. Germline V gives CDR1 SGHVS, CDR2 FQNEAQ. CDR3 bases: TGTGCCAGCAGCACGGGACAGGGATCCTATAATTCACCCCTCCACTTT. Amino acid sequence: CASSTGQGSYNSPLHF.

The rearrangement uses TRBV11-2 and TRBJ2-7; D unclear. The germline CDR1 and CDR2 sequences are SGHAT and FQNNGV. Trimming removed 0 bases at V and 2 bases at J, with 8 bases between. The CDR3 has 14 amino acids. The CDR3 DNA reads TGTGCCAGCAGCTTAGACCCTGGGGCCTACGAGCAGTACTTC. Amino acid sequence: CASSLDPGAYEQYF.

J is TRBJ2-7 and V is TRBV28; 7 nucleotides match TRBD2. V trimming: 2 bases; J trimming: 2 bases; junction bases outside the gene matches: 6. The germline CDR1 and CDR2 sequences are MDHEN and SYDVKM. The CDR3 has 15 amino acids. CDR3 in DNA: TGTGCCAGCAGTTTAGAACCGGGGGGAACCTACGAGCAGTACGTC. It translates to CASSLEPGGTYEQYV.

This clone has a handful of counts. The chain employs TRBV7-9 and TRBJ2-2; possible D gene TRBD2, 5 bases. There are 14 residues in the CDR3. V lost 1 base and J 6 bases, leaving 9 bases between the germline ends. From germline, CDR1 is SEHNR and CDR2 FQNEAQ (reference sequence). CDR3 amino acids: CASSLVTGSGELFF. The CDR3 DNA is TGTGCCAGCAGCTTAGTAACGGGGTCCGGGGAGCTGTTTTTT.

This sequence joins TRBV2 and TRBJ1-5, with a possible D match to TRBD1 (5 bases). CDR3 length: 18 amino acids. Germline V gives CDR1 SNHLY, CDR2 FYNNEI. Trimming cost V 6 bases and J 0 bases, with 21 bases left between them. CDR3 sequence: CASRTGGGEGDSNQPQHF. Written as DNA, the CDR3 is TGTGCCAGCAGAACTGGCGGGGGGGAGGGCGATAGCAATCAGCCCCAGCATTTT.

The CDR3 reads CASSLAGGPSAQYF. DNA for the CDR3: TGTGCCAGCAGCTTAGCGGGGGGACCCTCCGCCCAGTACTTC. The chain couples TRBV11-1 to TRBJ2-5; tentative D call: TRBD2 (6 bases). Germline V lookup: CDR1 SGHAT, CDR2 FQDESV (reference sequence). There are 14 residues in the CDR3. V dropped 0 bases and J dropped 9 bases, with 14 bases sitting between them.

The chain joins TRBV4-1 to TRBJ1-2; 7 bases agree with TRBD1. Germline-derived CDR1 and CDR2 are MGHRA and YSYEKL. The CDR3 covers 13 residues. V trimming: 2 bases; J trimming: 7 bases; junction bases outside the gene matches: 4. The CDR3 region is CASSQPTGSGYTF. DNA of the CDR3: TGCGCCAGCAGCCAACCGACAGGGAGTGGCTACACCTTC.

The rearrangement joins TRBV29-1 to TRBJ2-1; D is undetermined. Trimming removed 5 bases from V and 0 bases from J, with 8 bases in between. This CDR3 has 13 amino acids. CDR1 is SQVTM, CDR2 ANQGSEA, per germline. DNA for the CDR3: TGCAGCGTTCCCTGGGGCTCCTACAATGAGCAGTTCTTC. As protein: CSVPWGSYNEQFF.

This sequence joins TRBV19 and TRBJ2-5; TRBD1 agrees at 11 bases. The CDR3 is 17 amino acids. In germline, CDR1 is LNHDA, CDR2 SQIVND (reference sequence). V lost 1 base, J lost 2 bases, and 6 bases stayed unmatched. CDR3 region: CASSIGPGQGGQETQYF. CDR3 nucleotides: TGTGCCAGTAGTATAGGCCCGGGACAGGGGGGACAAGAGACCCAGTACTTC.

The V and J genes are TRBV7-9 and TRBJ2-1; D might be TRBD2 (5 bases). Germline CDR1 and CDR2: SEHNR and FQNEAQ (reference sequence). Trimming removed 4 bases from V and 10 bases from J, with 14 bases in between. The CDR3 extends over 13 amino acids. CDR3 sequence (DNA): TGTGCCAGCAGCTGGGGAGCCCCGGCGGAGCAGTTCTTC. As protein: CASSWGAPAEQFF. The variable domain in full, with the rest retrieved from reference TRBV7-9 and TRBJ2-1, is DTGVSQNPRHKITKRGQNVTFRCDPISEHNRLYWYRQTLGQGPEFLTYFQNEAQLEKSRLLSDRFSAERPKGSFSTLEIQRTEQGDSAMYLCASSWGAPAEQFFGPGTRLTVL.

This clone was found once. The rearrangement uses TRBV28 and TRBJ1-5; D gene uncertain. This CDR3 spans 15 amino acids. V was cut by 2 bases and J by 3 bases, with 11 bases left in between. The V gene's germline CDR1 is MDHEN and CDR2 SYDVKM. The CDR3 is CASSLRPSVNQPQHF. The CDR3 nucleotides are TGTGCCAGCAGTTTAAGGCCGTCGGTCAATCAGCCCCAGCATTTT.

The rearrangement joins TRBV5-1 to TRBJ2-1, with a tentative D call TRBD2 (6 bases). CDR1 and CDR2 (germline): SGHRS, YFSETQ. V dropped 1 base and J dropped 3 bases, with 14 bases sitting between them. This CDR3 is 16 amino acids long. CDR3 amino acids: CASSLQASVIYNEQFF. Written as DNA, the CDR3 is TGCGCCAGCAGCTTGCAGGCTAGCGTTATCTACAATGAGCAGTTCTTC.

The chain recombines TRBV19 with TRBJ1-5; D remains unclear. The V and J ends lost 5 bases and 5 bases respectively, with 7 bases between them. Germline CDR1 and CDR2: LNHDA and SQIVND (reference sequence). The CDR3 runs 12 residues. CDR3 sequence: CASSFLDQPQHF. DNA for the CDR3: TGTGCCAGTAGTTTCCTAGATCAGCCCCAGCATTTT.

The chain links TRBV5-1 to TRBJ2-3; D gene uncertain. The CDR3 consists of 12 residues. Per germline, CDR1 SGHRS and CDR2 YFSETQ. V lost 3 bases, J lost 4 bases, and 6 bases lay in between. CDR3 DNA: TGCGCCAGCAGCTCTGGGGCAGATACGCAGTATTTT. Its protein product is CASSSGADTQYF.

The J gene is TRBJ2-4, the V gene TRBV6-4, with a possible D match to TRBD1 (6 bases). Trimming stripped 6 bases from V and 2 bases from J, with 20 bases between. This CDR3 spans 17 amino acids. Germline V lookup: CDR1 MRHNA, CDR2 SNTAGT. This CDR3 reads CASRDLRDNPTKNIQYF. In nucleotides, the CDR3 is TGTGCCAGCAGGGACCTCCGGGACAACCCCACCAAAAACATTCAGTACTTC.

This chain uses TRBV4-2 with TRBJ1-5; D not certain. The length of the CDR3 is 15 residues. Deletions cut 1 base from V and 3 bases from J, with 10 bases between. Germline CDR1 reads LGHNA; CDR2 reads YNFKEQ. The CDR3 here is CASSQVRAFNQPQHF. For the CDR3, the DNA is TGTGCCAGCAGCCAAGTCCGGGCGTTCAATCAGCCCCAGCATTTT.

The chain joins TRBV24-1 to TRBJ1-5; D unclear. The CDR3 extends over 16 amino acids. Per germline, CDR1 KGHDR and CDR2 SFDVKD. Trimming cost V 1 base and J 0 bases, with 9 bases left between them. In DNA form, the CDR3 reads TGTGCCACCAGTGATTTTCCCAGATATAGCAATCAGCCCCAGCATTTT. Translated: CATSDFPRYSNQPQHF.

The chain carries TRBV7-9 and TRBJ2-5, with TRBD2 identical over 10 bases. J was trimmed by 2 bases and V by 6 bases; bases with no gene match: 0. This CDR3 contains 13 residues. The germline V gene has CDR1 SEHNR and CDR2 FQNEAQ (reference sequence). In nucleotides, the CDR3 is TGTGCCAGCAGGACTAGCGGGCAAGAGACCCAGTACTTC. It encodes CASRTSGQETQYF.

This chain links TRBV7-6 with TRBJ2-7; tentatively, D is TRBD1 (6 bases). Germline lookup yields CDR1 SGHVS and CDR2 FNYEAQ. This CDR3 has 15 amino acids. V was clipped by 5 bases and J by 3 bases, with 17 bases between them. CDR3 coding DNA: TGTGCCAGCAGCACTCTTACAGGGTTGGGCTACGAGCAGTACTTC. As protein: CASSTLTGLGYEQYF.

The chain joins TRBV2 to TRBJ1-1; D uncertain. CDR1 and CDR2 from the germline V gene are SNHLY and FYNNEI. Trimming stripped 0 bases from V and 7 bases from J, with 9 bases between. The CDR3 runs to 13 residues. CDR3 bases: TGTGCCAGCAGTGAAGCATCGGCAGGTGAAGCTTTCTTT. Its translation is CASSEASAGEAFF.

This chain links TRBV6-5 with TRBJ1-1; TRBD1 agrees at 7 bases. Germline V gene lookup returns CDR1 MNHEY and CDR2 SVGAGI. Trimming cost V 5 bases and J 5 bases; bases outside gene matches: 11. This CDR3 has 15 amino acids. The CDR3 sequence: CASSLSTGSRTEAFF. CDR3 DNA sequence: TGTGCCAGCAGTCTTTCGACAGGGTCGAGGACTGAAGCTTTCTTT.

This clone was counted a single time. The rearrangement links TRBV7-8 to TRBJ1-2; D remains unclear. Trimming shortened V by 3 bases and J by 6 bases, and 11 bases separated the two germline ends. The CDR3 has 13 residues. The germline V gene encodes CDR1 SGHVS and CDR2 FQNEAQ. CDR3 coding DNA: TGTGCCAGCAGCTTTTCGAACTCCAATGGCTACACCTTC. Its translation is CASSFSNSNGYTF.

The chain links TRBV7-2 to TRBJ2-7, with TRBD1 identical over 9 bases. V was clipped by 5 bases and J by 4 bases; unmatched bases: 9. Germline loops: CDR1 SGHTA, CDR2 FQGNSA. The CDR3 is 15 amino acids. Here the CDR3 DNA reads TGTGCCAGCAGCCTTAGTGGGACAGGGATTTACGAGCAGTACTTC. It codes for CASSLSGTGIYEQYF.

The rearrangement uses TRBV30 and TRBJ2-3; tentatively, D is TRBD1 (6 bases). Per the germline V gene, CDR1 is GTSNPN and CDR2 is SVGIG (reference sequence). Trimming pared 3 bases from V and 0 bases from J, leaving 13 bases between. The CDR3 is 15 amino acids. The DNA of the CDR3 is TGTGCCTGGAGCGCAAAACAGGGTAGCACAGATACGCAGTATTTT. It is translated as CAWSAKQGSTDTQYF.